Listed below are T cell receptor beta chains from one sample, sequenced in a study of T cells in Graves' hyperthyroidism and ophthalmopathy. MiXCR was run by TCRdb on the multiplex PCR reads, yielding one entry per CDR3 protein. In the table there are 400,000 or so distinct CDR3 sequences, roughly 15% of which are singletons. The sequenced sample consisted of blood. All receptors derive from a woman in her 30s with Graves' ophthalmopathy. CDR3s include the opening cysteine and the closing phenylalanine or tryptophan. The order of the fields is J gene, V gene, D gene, clone size, CDR3 length, CDR3 DNA, CDR3 protein. A D gene is named only where the DNA matches it firmly. Size values are once, few and many counts, or a class for expanded clones, and some rows have none.

>TRBJ2-7|TRBV20-1|TRBD2|many|13
TGCAGTGCTAGGACTAGCGGGACCTACGAGCAGTACTTC
CSARTSGTYEQYF
>TRBJ2-3|TRBV5-5|TRBD2|many|15
TGTGCCAGCAGCTTCGGGGCTAGCGGGGCAGATACGCAGTATTTT
CASSFGASGADTQYF
>TRBJ2-2|TRBV15|.|.|14
TGTGCCGCCAGCAGTGACGTAGGGGGAGAGGAGCTGTTTTTT
CAASSDVGGEELFF
>TRBJ1-5|TRBV15|.|.|13
TGTGCCACCAGCAGTACGTGGCTGCAGCCCCAGCATTTT
CATSSTWLQPQHF
>TRBJ1-2|TRBV4-1|TRBD1|few|17
TGCGCCAGCAGCCACCTTGTGGGACAGGGGGCGGGATATGGCTACACCTTC
CASSHLVGQGAGYGYTF
>TRBJ2-5|TRBV20-1|.|many|12
TGCAGTGCAGAACAGGGAAAAGAGACCCAGTACTTC
CSAEQGKETQYF
>TRBJ2-1|TRBV7-2|TRBD1|many|15
TGTGCCAGCAGCTTACAGTCAAACAGGGGAGATGAGCAGTTCTTC
CASSLQSNRGDEQFF
>TRBJ2-2|TRBV20-1|TRBD2|many|17
TGCAGTGCTAGAGTTTGGACTAGCGGGGCGAACACCGGGGAGCTGTTTTTT
CSARVWTSGANTGELFF
>TRBJ2-7|TRBV12-3/TRBV12-4|.|few|14
TGTGCCAGCAGACGCGGGACGTCCAGCGACGAGCAGTACTTC
CASRRGTSSDEQYF
>TRBJ2-7|TRBV2|TRBD1|many|16
TGTGCCAGCAGTGCCACTTCCCCGGACAGGCCCTACGAGCAGTACTTC
CASSATSPDRPYEQYF
>TRBJ2-7|TRBV6-1|TRBD1|.|15
TGTGCCAGCAAGCCACTACAGGGGTGGTACTACGAGCAGTACTTC
CASKPLQGWYYEQYF
>TRBJ2-1|TRBV4-1|TRBD1|few|15
TGCGCCAGCAGCCACCGGGACAGGTGGTTCGGTGAGCAGTTCTTC
CASSHRDRWFGEQFF
>TRBJ1-6|TRBV6-1|TRBD1|.|13
TGTGCCAGCAAGACAGGGCTGAATTCACCCCTCCACTTT
CASKTGLNSPLHF
>TRBJ2-3|TRBV20-1|TRBD2|many|20
TGCAGTGCTAGAGATGGTGAGGTAGCGGGGGATCGAAGGCGCACAGATACGCAGTATTTT
CSARDGEVAGDRRRTDTQYF
>TRBJ2-7|TRBV12-3/TRBV12-4|TRBD2|many|14
TGTGCCAGCAGTGACCTAGCGGGGGCTGGCGAGCAGTACTTC
CASSDLAGAGEQYF
>TRBJ2-1|TRBV7-6|.|many|13
TGTGCCAGCAGCTTATTTGAGTCCAATGAGCAGTTCTTC
CASSLFESNEQFF
>TRBJ2-7|TRBV10-3|.|many|11
TGTGCCATCAGTGAGGGATACGAGCAGTACTTC
CAISEGYEQYF
>TRBJ2-7|TRBV5-1|.|.|13
TGCGCCAGCAGCTTTGGATTTTCTTACGAGCAGTACTTC
CASSFGFSYEQYF
>TRBJ2-5|TRBV3-1|.|many|15
TGTGCCAGCAGCCGAGGGCAGGGGTCGGTTGAGACCCAGTACTTC
CASSRGQGSVETQYF
>TRBJ2-3|TRBV28|TRBD1|many|16
TGTGCCAGCAGGGCAGCCCGACAGGGCGGCACAGATACGCAGTATTTT
CASRAARQGGTDTQYF